This T cell receptor (beta chain) originates from a study of shared clonotypes between healthy human individuals. Findings of the study overall: With a handful of donors compared, 4.5% to 6.5% of naive CD4 clonotypes were shared. Non-shared clonotypes were found to have lower generation probabilities than the clonotypes that were shared by all four of the sorted-subset donors.

Naive CD8 isolation took CD45RO-negative cells positively selected for CCR7 and excluded terminally differentiated effector memory CD45RA+ cells. Regarding this clone: No antigen is known for it.

In the sorted-subset replicate PCRs, about 200 ng DNA, around 30,000 T cell genomes, was used. Only in-frame clones appear in the TCRdb table, and some are missing; sequencing was by immunoSEQ multiplex PCR. The sample has hundreds of thousands of clones, approximately 95% seen once. Germline V gene data show CDR1 as SGHNT and CDR2 as YYREEE (reference sequence). Trimming took off 6 bases at V and 4 bases at J, with 16 bases between the two ends. The CDR3 runs 15 residues. The chain couples TRBV5-4 to TRBJ2-2; D possibly matches TRBD1 or TRBD2 (5 bases each). The sequence came from a woman aged 25-40 years in good health. The specimen was naive CD8+ T cells sorted from blood. CDR3 DNA: TGTGCCAGCACCTTAGGTCCGGGGACCACCGGGGAGCTGTTTTTT. Protein sequence: CASTLGPGTTGELFF. Variable domain in full (rest from reference TRBV5-4 and TRBJ2-2): ETGVTQSPTHLIKTRGQQVTLRCSSQSGHNTVSWYQQALGQGPQFIFQYYREEENGRGNFPPRFSGLQFPNYSSELNVNALELDDSALYLCASTLGPGTTGELFFGEGSRLTVL.